Detailed here is one T cell receptor beta chain. This specimen comes from a study of graft-versus-host responses after intestinal transplantation. The trim removed 7 bases at V and 5 bases at J, leaving 4 bases unmatched. The CDR3 loop spans 12 amino acids. Germline V gene data show CDR1 as SQVTM and CDR2 as ANQGSEA. Repertoires were generated with immunoSEQ multiplex PCR, while TCRdb's copy carries only in-frame clones and drops some. The table includes around 9,900 clones, about 95% detected once. This chain uses TRBV29-1 with TRBJ2-7, with TRBD1 matching over 11 bases. This clonotype was obtained from a human patient who received an intestinal transplant, so some T cells may come from the graft donor. The source material was bone marrow, sampled about 520 days after intestinal transplantation. The CDR3 here is CSAGQGANEQYF. DNA for the CDR3: TGCAGCGCAGGACAGGGGGCAAACGAGCAGTACTTC.